One sample yielded the 17 T cell receptor beta chains listed below, sequenced in a study of blood T cell repertoires in COVID-19. Assay: immunoSEQ multiplex PCR; the TCRdb copy retains only in-frame clones and omits some. The table shows 120,000 to 150,000 clones, with about 89% occurring only once. Material: peripheral blood. The source is a man aged 50-60 years who had recovered from COVID-19.

The chain couples TRBV3-1 (or the pseudogene TRBV3-2) to TRBJ2-7; TRBD2 might be the D (6 bases). The germline V gene encodes CDR1 LGHDT and CDR2 YNNKEL (reference sequence). This CDR3 contains 12 residues. The ends were cut back, 0 bases at V and 10 bases at J, with 10 bases in the middle. CDR3 sequence: CASSQEGRKQYF. The CDR3 coding sequence is TGTGCCAGCAGCCAAGAAGGGAGGAAACAGTACTTC.

The chain links TRBV3-1 (or the pseudogene TRBV3-2) to TRBJ2-5; 8 bases align to TRBD1. Germline-derived CDR1 and CDR2 are LGHDT and YNNKEL (reference sequence). There are 14 residues in the CDR3. J lost 5 bases, V lost 6 bases, and 8 bases had no gene match. The CDR3 loop is CASSSSGQAETQYF. The DNA of the CDR3 is TGTGCCAGCAGTTCCTCGGGACAGGCGGAGACCCAGTACTTC.

This chain uses TRBV5-1 with TRBJ1-1; D is ambiguous. There are 13 residues in the CDR3. The V end was cut by 0 bases, the J end by 3 bases, with 6 bases between. In germline, CDR1 is SGHRS, CDR2 YFSETQ. CDR3 amino acids: CASSLVSDTEAFF. The CDR3 bases are TGCGCCAGCAGCTTGGTCTCGGACACTGAAGCTTTCTTT.

The chain is built from TRBV7-4 and TRBJ1-5; 10 bases match TRBD1. With 3 bases clipped from V and 3 bases from J, the junction kept 14 bases outside the gene matches. This CDR3 is built from 19 residues. The germline gives CDR1 SGHVT, CDR2 SQSDAQ. The CDR3 is CASSFSLRTGGRFNQPQHF. The CDR3 region has the DNA TGTGCCAGCAGCTTTAGCCTCCGGACAGGGGGACGCTTCAATCAGCCCCAGCATTTT.

J is TRBJ2-7 and V is TRBV7-9; TRBD2 agrees at 12 bases. The length of the CDR3 is 16 residues. The junction had 7 bases not matched to a gene; V was cut back by 5 bases and J by 2 bases. Germline V gene sequence: CDR1 SEHNR, CDR2 FQNEAQ (reference sequence). The CDR3 reads CASSRHLAGGPYEQYF. The CDR3 DNA reads as TGTGCCAGCAGCAGACATCTAGCGGGGGGGCCCTACGAGCAGTACTTC.

The chain links TRBV20-1 to TRBJ1-4; no firm D call. This CDR3 comprises 15 residues. The germline V gene has CDR1 DFQATT and CDR2 SNEGSKA (reference sequence). The V end was cut by 3 bases, the J end by 0 bases, with 11 bases between. The CDR3 bases are TGCAGTGCTAGTCAATTGGCTGCAACTAATGAAAAACTGTTTTTT. Amino acids: CSASQLAATNEKLFF.

V is TRBV7-9 and J is TRBJ1-2; 7 bases align to TRBD1. The CDR3 runs to 14 residues. The germline V gene has CDR1 SEHNR and CDR2 FQNEAQ (reference sequence). V trimming: 2 bases; J trimming: 4 bases; junction bases outside the gene matches: 4. The CDR3 here is CASSLPGQPYGYTF. The CDR3 nucleotides are TGTGCCAGCAGCTTACCGGGACAGCCCTATGGCTACACCTTC.

The rearrangement joins TRBV2 to TRBJ1-2, with 7 positions matching TRBD1. V gave up 6 bases and J gave up 8 bases; unmatched junction bases: 15. This CDR3 region has 15 residues. CDR1 SNHLY and CDR2 FYNNEI come from the germline V gene. The CDR3 loop is CASRSLQGPTEGYTF. The CDR3 DNA follows: TGTGCCAGCAGATCACTACAGGGGCCTACGGAAGGCTACACCTTC.

The J gene is TRBJ1-1, the V gene TRBV10-3; 10 bases line up with TRBD1. J was trimmed by 1 base and V by 2 bases; bases with no gene match: 4. CDR1 and CDR2 from the germline V gene are ENHRY and SYGVKD. The CDR3 is made up of 16 amino acids. The DNA of the CDR3 is TGTGCCATCAGTGAGAAGGGGACAGGGGAGAACACTGAAGCTTTCTTT. Residues: CAISEKGTGENTEAFF.

A single count supports this clone. The chain employs TRBV9 and TRBJ1-3; 7 nucleotides match TRBD1. V lost 6 bases, J lost 0 bases, and 6 bases stayed unmatched. The length of the CDR3 is 15 residues. Per germline, CDR1 SGDLS and CDR2 YYNGEE. This CDR3 is CASTTGAGSGNTIYF. Here the CDR3 DNA reads TGTGCCAGCACCACAGGGGCCGGCTCTGGAAACACCATATATTTT.

The table lists this clone with a count of one. The chain is built from TRBV7-2 and TRBJ2-7; TRBD2 is a possible D gene (6 bases). This CDR3 comprises 17 residues. Germline loops: CDR1 SGHTA, CDR2 FQGNSA. The V end lost 4 bases, the J end lost 5 bases, and 24 bases lay between the germline ends. The CDR3 spells CASSWGGAPSLVHEQYF. The CDR3 nucleotides are TGTGCCAGCAGCTGGGGCGGGGCCCCGTCTTTGGTTCACGAGCAGTACTTC.

The chain employs TRBV19 and TRBJ1-6; D possibly corresponds to TRBD1 (6 bases). The germline V gene encodes CDR1 LNHDA and CDR2 SQIVND (reference sequence). Trimming removed 3 bases at V and 8 bases at J, with 14 bases between. This CDR3 has 15 amino acids. This CDR3 is CASSILSPGDSPLHF. CDR3 nucleotide sequence: TGTGCCAGTAGTATTCTCAGCCCAGGGGATTCACCCCTCCACTTT.

The rearrangement uses TRBV18 and TRBJ1-1, with a tentative D call TRBD1 (6 bases). This CDR3 contains 16 residues. Germline values: CDR1 KGHSH, CDR2 LQKENI. V dropped 3 bases and J dropped 1 base, with 15 bases sitting between them. The DNA of the CDR3 is TGTGCCAGCTCACCCTGGGGGGGGGCGACGAACACTGAAGCTTTCTTT. It specifies CASSPWGGATNTEAFF.

In DNA, the CDR3 is TGTGCCAGCAGCTTCGGTATCAATCCAGATACGCAGTATTTT. It translates to CASSFGINPDTQYF. The rearrangement joins TRBV5-6 to TRBJ2-3; no definite D call. The CDR3 has 14 amino acids. CDR1 and CDR2 from the germline V gene are SGHDT and YYEEEE. Trimming removed 2 bases from V and 4 bases from J, with 11 bases in between. Full variable domain (missing parts from reference TRBV5-6 and TRBJ2-3): DAGVTQSPTHLIKTRGQQVTLRCSPKSGHDTVSWYQQALGQGPQFIFQYYEEEERQRGNFPDRFSGHQFPNYSSELNVNALLLGDSALYLCASSFGINPDTQYFGPGTRLTVL.

V usage is TRBV11-3 and J usage is TRBJ1-1; the match to TRBD1 covers 7 bases. The germline V gene has CDR1 SGHNT and CDR2 YENEEA. The V gene end was trimmed by 2 bases and the J gene end by 5 bases; junction bases not matched to a gene: 5. CDR3 size: 14 residues. CDR3 coding DNA: TGTGCCAGCAGCTTAAACAGGGGCATGACTGAAGCTTTCTTT. This encodes CASSLNRGMTEAFF.

The J gene is TRBJ1-1, the V gene TRBV11-3; no reliable D call. Germline V lookup: CDR1 SGHNT, CDR2 YENEEA. V was clipped by 1 base and J by 0 bases, with 6 bases between them. The CDR3 loop spans 14 amino acids. This chain's CDR3 is CASSLGRLNTEAFF. The CDR3 DNA sequence: TGTGCCAGCAGCTTAGGCAGGCTGAACACTGAAGCTTTCTTT. The full variable domain, in which reference TRBV11-3 and TRBJ1-1 provide the parts outside the CDR3, is EAGVVQSPRYKIIEKKQPVAFWCNPISGHNTLYWYLQNLGQGPELLIRYENEEAVDDSQLPKDRFSAERLKGVDSTLKIQPAELGDSAVYLCASSLGRLNTEAFFGQGTRLTVV.

The V gene is TRBV4-3, the J gene TRBJ2-1; D is undetermined. CDR1 LGHNA and CDR2 YSLEER come from the germline V gene. This CDR3 is built from 17 residues. Trimming left V 2 bases short and J 7 bases short, with 21 bases between. CDR3 protein: CASSQRFPPLEANEQFF. The CDR3 DNA reads TGCGCCAGCAGCCAAAGATTTCCCCCGCTAGAGGCGAATGAGCAGTTCTTC.